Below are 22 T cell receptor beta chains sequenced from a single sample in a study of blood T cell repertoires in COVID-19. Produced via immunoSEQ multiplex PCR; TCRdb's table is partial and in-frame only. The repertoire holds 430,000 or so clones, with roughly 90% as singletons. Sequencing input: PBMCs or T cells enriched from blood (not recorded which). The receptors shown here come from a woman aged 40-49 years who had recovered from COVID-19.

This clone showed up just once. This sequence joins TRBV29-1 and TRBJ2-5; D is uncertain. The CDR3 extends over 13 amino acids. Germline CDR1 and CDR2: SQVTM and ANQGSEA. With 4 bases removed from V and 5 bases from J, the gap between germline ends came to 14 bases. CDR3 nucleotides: TGCAGCGTTGCGGAGTCTGGTGGGGAGACCCAGTACTTC. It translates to CSVAESGGETQYF.

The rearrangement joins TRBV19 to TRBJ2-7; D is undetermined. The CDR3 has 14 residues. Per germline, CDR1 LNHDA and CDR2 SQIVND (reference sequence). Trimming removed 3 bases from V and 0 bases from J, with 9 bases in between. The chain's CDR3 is CASSIERSSYEQYF. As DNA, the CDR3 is TGTGCCAGTAGTATTGAGAGGAGCTCCTACGAGCAGTACTTC. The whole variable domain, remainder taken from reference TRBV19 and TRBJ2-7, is DGGITQSPKYLFRKEGQNVTLSCEQNLNHDAMYWYRQDPGQGLRLIYYSQIVNDFQKGDIAEGYSVSREKKESFPLTVTSAQKNPTAFYLCASSIERSSYEQYFGPGTRLTVT.

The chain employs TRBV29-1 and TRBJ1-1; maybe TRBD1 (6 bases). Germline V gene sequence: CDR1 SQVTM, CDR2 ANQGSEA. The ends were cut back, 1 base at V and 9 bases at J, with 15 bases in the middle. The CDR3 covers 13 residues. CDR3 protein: CSVEVQGGRKAFF. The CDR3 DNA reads TGCAGCGTTGAAGTCCAAGGGGGTCGAAAAGCTTTCTTT.

CDR3 in amino acids: CASSFPSGGRAVNEQFF. For the CDR3, the DNA is TGTGCCAGCAGTTTTCCTTCGGGTGGGAGGGCCGTTAATGAGCAGTTCTTC. The V and J genes are TRBV27 and TRBJ2-1; TRBD2 matches 7 bases. The V and J ends lost 3 bases and 7 bases, in that order; junction bases with no gene match: 15. Germline loops: CDR1 MNHEY, CDR2 SMNVEV (reference sequence). The CDR3 contains 17 residues.

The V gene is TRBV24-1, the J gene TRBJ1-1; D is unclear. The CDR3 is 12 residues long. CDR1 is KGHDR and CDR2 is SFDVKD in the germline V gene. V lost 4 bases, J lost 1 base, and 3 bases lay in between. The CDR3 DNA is TGTGCCACCAGTGAGCGGAACACTGAAGCTTTCTTT. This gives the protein CATSERNTEAFF.

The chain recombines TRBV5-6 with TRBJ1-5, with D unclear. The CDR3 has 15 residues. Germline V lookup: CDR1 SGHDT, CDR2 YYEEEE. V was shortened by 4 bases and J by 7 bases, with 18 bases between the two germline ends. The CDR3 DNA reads TGTGCCAGCAGCCCTGGCAGCGGGTTAGGGCAGCCCCAGCATTTT. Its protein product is CASSPGSGLGQPQHF.

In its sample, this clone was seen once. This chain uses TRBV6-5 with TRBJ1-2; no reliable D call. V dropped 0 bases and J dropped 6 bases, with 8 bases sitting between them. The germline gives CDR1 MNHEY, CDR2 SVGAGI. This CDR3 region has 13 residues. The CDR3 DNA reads TGTGCCAGCAGTTACTCGATGTCGGATGGCTACACCTTC. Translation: CASSYSMSDGYTF.

The CDR3 nucleotides read TGTGCCAGTAGCCTGGGACAGGGGTCCACTGAAGCTTTCTTT. It specifies CASSLGQGSTEAFF. V and J are TRBV19 and TRBJ1-1; TRBD1 aligns across 10 bases. V lost 6 bases to trimming and J lost 4 bases; unmatched junction nucleotides: 5. Germline-derived CDR1 and CDR2 are LNHDA and SQIVND (reference sequence). The CDR3 totals 14 residues.

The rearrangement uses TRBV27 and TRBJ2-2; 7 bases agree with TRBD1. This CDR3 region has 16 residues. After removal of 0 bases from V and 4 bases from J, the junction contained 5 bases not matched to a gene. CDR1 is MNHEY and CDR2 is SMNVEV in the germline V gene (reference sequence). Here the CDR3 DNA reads TGTGCCAGCAGTTTATCGCCAGGGGGTGTCACCGGGGAGCTGTTTTTT. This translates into CASSLSPGGVTGELFF.

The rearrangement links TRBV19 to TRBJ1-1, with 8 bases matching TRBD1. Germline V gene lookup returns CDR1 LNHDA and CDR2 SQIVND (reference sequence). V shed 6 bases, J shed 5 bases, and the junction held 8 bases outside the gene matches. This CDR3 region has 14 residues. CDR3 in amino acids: CASSRGQGATEAFF. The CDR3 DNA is TGTGCCAGTAGCAGAGGACAGGGAGCAACTGAAGCTTTCTTT.

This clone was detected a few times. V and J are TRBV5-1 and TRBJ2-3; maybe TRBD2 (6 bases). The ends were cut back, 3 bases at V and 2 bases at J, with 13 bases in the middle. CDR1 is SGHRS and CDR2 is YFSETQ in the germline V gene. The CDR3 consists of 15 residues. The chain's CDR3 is CASSSGDLYTDTQYF. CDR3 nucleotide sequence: TGCGCCAGCAGCTCGGGAGACCTCTACACAGATACGCAGTATTTT.

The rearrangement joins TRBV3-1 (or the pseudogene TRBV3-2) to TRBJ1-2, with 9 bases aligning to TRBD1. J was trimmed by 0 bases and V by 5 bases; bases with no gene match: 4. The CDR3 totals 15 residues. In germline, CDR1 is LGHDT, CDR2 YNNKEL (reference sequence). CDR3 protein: CASSSRDRANYGYTF. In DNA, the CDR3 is TGTGCCAGCAGCTCGCGGGACAGGGCTAACTATGGCTACACCTTC.

The CDR3 here is CASSGQGYYGYTF. CDR3 DNA sequence: TGTGCCAGCAGCGGGCAGGGTTACTATGGCTACACCTTC. The gene calls are TRBV7-9 and TRBJ1-2; weak D call: TRBD1 (5 bases). The germline CDR1 and CDR2 sequences are SEHNR and FQNEAQ (reference sequence). The CDR3 is made up of 13 amino acids. Trimming stripped 5 bases from V and 3 bases from J, with 10 bases between.

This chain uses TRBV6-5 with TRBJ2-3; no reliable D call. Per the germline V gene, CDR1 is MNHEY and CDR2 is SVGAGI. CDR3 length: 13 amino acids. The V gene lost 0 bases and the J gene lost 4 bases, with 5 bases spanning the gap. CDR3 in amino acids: CASSYSPSDTQYF. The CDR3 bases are TGTGCCAGCAGTTACTCCCCCTCAGATACGCAGTATTTT.

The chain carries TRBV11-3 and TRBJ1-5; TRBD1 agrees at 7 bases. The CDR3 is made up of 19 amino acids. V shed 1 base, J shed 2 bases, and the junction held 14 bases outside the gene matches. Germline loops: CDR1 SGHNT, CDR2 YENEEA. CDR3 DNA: TGTGCCAGCAGCTTAGTCAGGGACAGCTCGACCGGAGGCAATCAGCCCCAGCATTTT. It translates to CASSLVRDSSTGGNQPQHF. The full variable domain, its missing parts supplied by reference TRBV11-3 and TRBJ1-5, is EAGVVQSPRYKIIEKKQPVAFWCNPISGHNTLYWYLQNLGQGPELLIRYENEEAVDDSQLPKDRFSAERLKGVDSTLKIQPAELGDSAVYLCASSLVRDSSTGGNQPQHFGDGTRLSIL.

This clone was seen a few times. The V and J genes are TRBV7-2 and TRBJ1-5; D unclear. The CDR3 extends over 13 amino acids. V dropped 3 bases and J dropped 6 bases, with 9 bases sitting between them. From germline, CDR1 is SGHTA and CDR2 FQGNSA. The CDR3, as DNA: TGTGCCAGCAGCTTCTTACAAAGTCAGCCCCAGCATTTT. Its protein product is CASSFLQSQPQHF.

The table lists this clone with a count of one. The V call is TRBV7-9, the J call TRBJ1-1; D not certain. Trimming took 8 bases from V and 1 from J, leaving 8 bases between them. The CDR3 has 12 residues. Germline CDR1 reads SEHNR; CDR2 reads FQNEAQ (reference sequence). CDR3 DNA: TGTGCCAGCGACAAAACGAACACTGAAGCTTTCTTT. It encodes CASDKTNTEAFF.

The CDR3 sequence is CASSRDRGQWDTQYF. In DNA, the CDR3 is TGTGCCAGTAGCAGAGACAGGGGTCAGTGGGATACGCAGTATTTT. The chain joins TRBV19 to TRBJ2-3, with TRBD1 matching over 8 bases. The CDR3 extends over 15 amino acids. The J segment lost 6 bases and the V segment lost 6 bases, leaving 11 bases of the junction unmatched. Germline V gene sequence: CDR1 LNHDA, CDR2 SQIVND (reference sequence). The full variable domain, rest sourced from reference TRBV19 and TRBJ2-3, is DGGITQSPKYLFRKEGQNVTLSCEQNLNHDAMYWYRQDPGQGLRLIYYSQIVNDFQKGDIAEGYSVSREKKESFPLTVTSAQKNPTAFYLCASSRDRGQWDTQYFGPGTRLTVL.

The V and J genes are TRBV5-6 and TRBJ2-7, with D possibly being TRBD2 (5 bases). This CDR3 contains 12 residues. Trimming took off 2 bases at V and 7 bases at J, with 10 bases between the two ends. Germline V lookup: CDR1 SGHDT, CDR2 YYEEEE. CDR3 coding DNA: TGTGCCAGCAGCTTAGACCGGGAAGAGCAGTACTTC. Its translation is CASSLDREEQYF. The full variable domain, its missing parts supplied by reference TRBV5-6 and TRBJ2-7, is DAGVTQSPTHLIKTRGQQVTLRCSPKSGHDTVSWYQQALGQGPQFIFQYYEEEERQRGNFPDRFSGHQFPNYSSELNVNALLLGDSALYLCASSLDREEQYFGPGTRLTVT.

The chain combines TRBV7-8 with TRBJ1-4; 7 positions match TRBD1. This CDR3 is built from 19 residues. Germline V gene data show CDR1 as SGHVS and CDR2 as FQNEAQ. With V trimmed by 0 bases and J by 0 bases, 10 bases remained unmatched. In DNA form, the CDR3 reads TGTGCCAGCAGCTTAGCGCGGGGCAGGGGGAGGACAACTAATGAAAAACTGTTTTTT. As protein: CASSLARGRGRTTNEKLFF.

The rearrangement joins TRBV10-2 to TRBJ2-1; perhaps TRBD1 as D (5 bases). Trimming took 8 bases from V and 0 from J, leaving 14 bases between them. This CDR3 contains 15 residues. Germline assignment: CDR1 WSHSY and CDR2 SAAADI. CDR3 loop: CASQGQRFSYNEQFF. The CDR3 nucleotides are TGCGCCAGCCAAGGACAAAGGTTCTCCTACAATGAGCAGTTCTTC.

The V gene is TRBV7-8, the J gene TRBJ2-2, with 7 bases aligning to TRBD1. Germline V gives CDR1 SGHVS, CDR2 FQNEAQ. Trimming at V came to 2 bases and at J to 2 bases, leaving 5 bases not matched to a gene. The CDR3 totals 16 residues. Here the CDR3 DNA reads TGTGCCAGCAGCTTAACCACAGGGGCCAACACCGGGGAGCTGTTTTTT. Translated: CASSLTTGANTGELFF.